This TCR beta chain was sequenced in a study of T cells after somatic rescue of genetic block. The CDR3 has 19 residues. Assay: immunoSEQ multiplex PCR; the TCRdb copy retains only in-frame clones and omits some. The table includes tens of thousands of clones, roughly nine tenths detected once. The chain recombines TRBV21-1 with TRBJ2-4; the DNA was not compared with TRBD2, the D call given in the table. TRBV21-1 is a pseudogene segment. Sequencing was performed on peripheral blood mononuclear cells (PBMCs). This TCR was sampled from a man aged 35-49 years. The CDR3 is CASSKYRTDRGPAKNIQYF. In nucleotides, the CDR3 is TGTGCCAGCAGCAAGTATAGGACGGACCGCGGGCCGGCCAAAAACATTCAGTACTTC.